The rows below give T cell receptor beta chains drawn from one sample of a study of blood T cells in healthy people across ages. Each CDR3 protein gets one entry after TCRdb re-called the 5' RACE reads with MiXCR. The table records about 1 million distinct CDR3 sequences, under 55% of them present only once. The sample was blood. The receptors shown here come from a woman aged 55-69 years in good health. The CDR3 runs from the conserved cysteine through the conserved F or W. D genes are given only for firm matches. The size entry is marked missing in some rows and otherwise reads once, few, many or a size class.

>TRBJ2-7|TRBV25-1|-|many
CASSETGIKSYEQYF
TGTGCCAGCAGTGAAACAGGGATAAAATCCTACGAGCAGTACTTC
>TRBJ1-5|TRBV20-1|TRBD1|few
CSACRPGGGQPQHF
TGCAGTGCTTGCCGCCCAGGGGGTGGACAGCCCCAGCATTTT
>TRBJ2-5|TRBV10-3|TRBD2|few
CAIGGRTFQETQYF
TGTGCCATCGGCGGGAGGACCTTCCAAGAGACCCAGTACTTC
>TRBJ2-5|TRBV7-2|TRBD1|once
CASSLALTGVGETQYF
TGTGCCAGCAGCTTAGCATTGACAGGGGTAGGGGAGACCCAGTACTTC
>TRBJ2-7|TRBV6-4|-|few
CASSVGFGSSYEQYF
TGTGCCAGCAGTGTGGGGTTTGGGAGCTCCTACGAGCAGTACTTC
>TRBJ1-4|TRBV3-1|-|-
CASSVSGGNEKLFF
TGTGCCAGCAGCGTATCCGGAGGGAATGAAAAACTGTTTTTT
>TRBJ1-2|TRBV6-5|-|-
CASSYSSGAAQYGYTF
TGTGCCAGCAGTTACTCGTCTGGCGCCGCCCAGTATGGCTACACCTTC
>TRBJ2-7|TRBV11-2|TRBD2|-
CASSLIPSGYSYEQYF
TGTGCCAGCAGCTTAATCCCTAGCGGTTACTCCTACGAGCAGTACTTC
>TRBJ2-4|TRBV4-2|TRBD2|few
CASSQDDGGRAAAKNIQYF
TGTGCCAGCAGCCAAGACGATGGCGGGAGGGCCGCGGCCAAAAACATTCAGTACTTC
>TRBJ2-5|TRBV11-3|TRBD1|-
CASSLTGTETQYF
TGTGCCAGCAGCTTGACAGGGACAGAGACCCAGTACTTC
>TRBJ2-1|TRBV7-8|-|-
CASSLARLVGNEQFF
TGTGCCAGCAGCTTAGCACGACTGGTCGGGAATGAGCAGTTCTTC
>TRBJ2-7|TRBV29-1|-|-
CSVESLRAGSSYEQYF
TGCAGCGTTGAAAGTTTGAGAGCAGGGAGCTCCTACGAGCAGTACTTC
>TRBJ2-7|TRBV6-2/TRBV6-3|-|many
CASSWREAYEQYF
TGTGCCAGCAGTTGGAGGGAAGCCTACGAGCAGTACTTC
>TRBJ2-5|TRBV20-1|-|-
CSAGRGDLQETQYF
TGCAGTGCAGGGAGGGGGGACCTACAAGAGACCCAGTACTTC
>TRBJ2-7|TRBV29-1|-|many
CSVGVAGSSYEQYF
TGCAGCGTTGGCGTCGCGGGAAGCTCCTACGAGCAGTACTTC
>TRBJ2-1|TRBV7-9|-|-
CAGAGTPPNGEQFF
TGTGCCGGCGCCGGGACTCCCCCTAACGGTGAGCAGTTCTTC
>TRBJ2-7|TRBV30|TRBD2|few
CAWNGGFDEQYF
TGTGCCTGGAACGGGGGGTTCGACGAGCAGTACTTC
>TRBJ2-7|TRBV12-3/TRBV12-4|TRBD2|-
CASSSGGLAGYEQYF
TGTGCCAGCAGTTCAGGGGGACTAGCGGGATACGAGCAGTACTTC
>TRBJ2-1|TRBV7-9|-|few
CASSLSARHNEQFF
TGTGCCAGCAGCTTATCCGCCCGGCACAATGAGCAGTTCTTC
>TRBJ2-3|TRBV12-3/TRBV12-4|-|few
CASSPQTSSATDTQYF
TGTGCCAGCAGTCCCCAGACTAGTAGTGCCACAGATACGCAGTATTTT
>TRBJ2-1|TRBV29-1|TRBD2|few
CSVEREREGGFEQFF
TGCAGCGTTGAAAGGGAGCGGGAGGGAGGGTTTGAGCAGTTCTTC
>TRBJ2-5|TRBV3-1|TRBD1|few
CASSQDFEGALGETQYF
TGTGCCAGCAGCCAAGATTTTGAGGGGGCACTGGGTGAGACCCAGTACTTC
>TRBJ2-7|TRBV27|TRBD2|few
CASSLGVPDSGTYEQYF
TGTGCCAGCAGTTTGGGGGTCCCTGATAGCGGGACCTACGAGCAGTACTTC
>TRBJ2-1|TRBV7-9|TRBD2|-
CASSARYGASGLPPNEQFF
TGTGCCAGCAGCGCCCGATACGGGGCTAGCGGTCTCCCCCCCAATGAGCAGTTCTTC
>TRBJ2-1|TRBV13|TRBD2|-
CASSLEASGSYEQFF
TGTGCCAGCAGCTTAGAGGCTAGCGGGAGTTATGAGCAGTTCTTC
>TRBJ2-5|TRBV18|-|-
CASSAEAEGSNEETQYF
TGTGCCAGCTCAGCGGAAGCGGAGGGCAGTAATGAAGAGACCCAGTACTTC
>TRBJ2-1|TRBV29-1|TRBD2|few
CSVETRTSGKYNEQFF
TGCAGCGTTGAAACCCGGACTAGCGGGAAATACAATGAGCAGTTCTTC
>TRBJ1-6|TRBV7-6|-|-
CASNLGSGQKDSYNSPLHF
TGTGCCAGCAACTTGGGGTCTGGACAGAAAGACTCCTATAATTCACCCCTCCACTTT
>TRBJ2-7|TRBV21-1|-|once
CASSKNVRRGYEQYF
TGTGCCAGCAGCAAAAATGTTCGGCGGGGCTACGAGCAGTACTTC
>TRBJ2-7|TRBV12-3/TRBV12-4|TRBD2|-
CASSFGGGRAREQYF
TGTGCCAGCAGTTTTGGCGGTGGGAGGGCTCGCGAGCAGTACTTC
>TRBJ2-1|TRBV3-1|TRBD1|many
CASSQEPFPGTGHNEQFF
TGTGCCAGCAGCCAGGAGCCCTTCCCCGGGACAGGCCACAATGAGCAGTTCTTC
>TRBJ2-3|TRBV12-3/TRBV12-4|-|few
CASSLGEARKQYF
TGTGCCAGCAGTTTAGGGGAGGCGAGGAAGCAGTATTTT
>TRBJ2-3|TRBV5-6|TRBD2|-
CASSLVTSGIGDTQYF
TGTGCCAGCAGCTTGGTGACTAGCGGGATTGGTGATACGCAGTATTTT
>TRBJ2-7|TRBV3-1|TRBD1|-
CTSSQTGVGEQYF
TGTACCAGCAGCCAAACAGGGGTGGGCGAGCAGTACTTC
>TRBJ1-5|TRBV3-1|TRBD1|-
CASSQGGTGFWSSNQPQHF
TGTGCCAGCAGCCAAGGGGGGACAGGGTTTTGGAGTAGCAATCAGCCCCAGCATTTT
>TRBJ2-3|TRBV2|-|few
CASSQDRSSTDTQYF
TGTGCCAGCAGTCAGGACCGGTCTAGCACAGATACGCAGTATTTT
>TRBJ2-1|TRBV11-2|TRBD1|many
CASSRNPGQGANEQFF
TGTGCCAGCAGCCGGAATCCGGGACAGGGGGCTAATGAGCAGTTCTTC
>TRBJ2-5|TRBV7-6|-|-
CASSPGEPERGKQYF
TGTGCCAGCAGCCCCGGAGAACCGGAACGGGGCAAGCAGTACTTC
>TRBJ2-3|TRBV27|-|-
CASSPNRGGTDTQYF
TGTGCCAGCAGTCCTAATCGGGGCGGCACAGATACGCAGTATTTT